The 29 T cell receptor beta chains below were found in one sample sequenced in a study of blood T cell repertoires in COVID-19. TCRdb's copy holds only in-frame clones and misses some; the assay was immunoSEQ multiplex PCR. The table has some 70,000 clones, around 90% seen once; the top ten hold roughly 6.3%. Sequenced sample: peripheral blood. These receptors all stem from a woman over 75 with active COVID-19.

The chain has TRBV5-4 and TRBJ2-5, with 7 nucleotides matching TRBD1. This CDR3 comprises 14 residues. V lost 4 bases to trimming and J lost 2 bases; unmatched junction nucleotides: 5. Germline V gene lookup returns CDR1 SGHNT and CDR2 YYREEE (reference sequence). The CDR3 nucleotides are TGTGCCAGCAGCATCCGGGACAGACAAGAGACCCAGTACTTC. Translated: CASSIRDRQETQYF.

The chain has TRBV19 and TRBJ2-2, with a possible D match to TRBD2 (6 bases). V dropped 1 base and J dropped 8 bases, with 8 bases sitting between them. From germline, CDR1 is LNHDA and CDR2 SQIVND (reference sequence). The CDR3 is made up of 13 amino acids. CDR3 nucleotide sequence: TGTGCCAGTAGTATAGGGCGGGGTGGGGAGCTGTTTTTT. It specifies CASSIGRGGELFF.

The chain joins TRBV11-1 to TRBJ2-5; 8 bases are a match to TRBD2. Germline V gives CDR1 SGHAT, CDR2 FQDESV (reference sequence). The CDR3 spans 16 residues. The V and J ends lost 1 base and 5 bases, in that order; junction bases with no gene match: 9. DNA of the CDR3: TGTGCCAGCAGCTTAGGAGCGGGAGTTAAAGGGGAGACCCAGTACTTC. Translation gives CASSLGAGVKGETQYF.

The rearrangement links TRBV7-9 to TRBJ2-7; D might be TRBD1 (6 bases). V was shortened by 5 bases and J by 0 bases, with 11 bases between the two germline ends. This CDR3 has 14 residues. Germline CDR1 SEHNR, CDR2 FQNEAQ (reference sequence). CDR3 DNA: TGTGCCAGCAGCCTCGGACAGAGCTCCTACGAGCAGTACTTC. Protein product: CASSLGQSSYEQYF. Using reference TRBV7-9 and TRBJ2-7 for the parts outside the CDR3, the full variable domain is DTGVSQNPRHKITKRGQNVTFRCDPISEHNRLYWYRQTLGQGPEFLTYFQNEAQLEKSRLLSDRFSAERPKGSFSTLEIQRTEQGDSAMYLCASSLGQSSYEQYFGPGTRLTVT.

V usage is TRBV19 and J usage is TRBJ2-2, with TRBD1 identical over 10 bases. Germline loops: CDR1 LNHDA, CDR2 SQIVND (reference sequence). There are 15 residues in the CDR3. V lost 6 bases to trimming and J lost 3 bases; unmatched junction nucleotides: 4. The CDR3 region is CASSEGQGYTGELFF. CDR3 DNA: TGTGCCAGTAGCGAGGGACAGGGGTACACCGGGGAGCTGTTTTTT.

The chain recombines TRBV4-1 with TRBJ2-7; 15 nucleotides agree with TRBD2. The germline V gene encodes CDR1 MGHRA and CDR2 YSYEKL. This CDR3 is built from 18 residues. After removal of 3 bases from V and 0 bases from J, the junction contained 6 bases not matched to a gene. CDR3 sequence (DNA): TGCGCCAGCAGCCACCGGACTAGCGGGAGGGCCCTCTCCTACGAGCAGTACTTC. It encodes CASSHRTSGRALSYEQYF.

This clone was recorded only once. This chain joins TRBV5-4 and TRBJ2-5; a possible D gene is TRBD1 (5 bases). The CDR3 consists of 14 residues. V lost 1 base, J lost 3 bases, and 10 bases lay in between. Germline CDR1 is SGHNT and CDR2 is YYREEE (reference sequence). The chain's CDR3 is CASSLSPGKETQYF. The CDR3 DNA is TGTGCCAGCAGCTTGAGTCCAGGGAAAGAGACCCAGTACTTC.

The V gene is TRBV6-5, the J gene TRBJ1-6, with 7 bases fitting TRBD1. The V gene end was trimmed by 6 bases and the J gene end by 7 bases; junction bases not matched to a gene: 9. From germline, CDR1 is MNHEY and CDR2 SVGAGI. CDR3 length: 15 amino acids. The CDR3 loop is CASSSEDRSNSPLHF. The DNA of the CDR3 is TGTGCCAGCAGCTCAGAGGACAGGTCCAATTCACCCCTCCACTTT.

This clone was seen only a few times. The chain has TRBV27 and TRBJ1-5, with 7 positions matching TRBD1. The CDR3 has 15 residues. The germline V gene has CDR1 MNHEY and CDR2 SMNVEV (reference sequence). V was pared by 2 bases and J by 1 base, with 2 bases of the junction left unmatched. The CDR3 loop is CASSLKGGSNQPQHF. CDR3 sequence (DNA): TGTGCCAGCAGTTTAAAAGGGGGCAGCAATCAGCCCCAGCATTTT.

This clone turned up a few times. The V call is TRBV19, the J call TRBJ2-7, with 10 positions matching TRBD2. This CDR3 is built from 13 residues. The germline gives CDR1 LNHDA, CDR2 SQIVND (reference sequence). Trimming removed 5 bases from V and 4 bases from J; junction bases left unmatched: 2. The DNA for the CDR3 is TGTGCCAGTAGTCTACTAGCGGGGTACGAGCAGTACTTC. Encoded protein: CASSLLAGYEQYF.

The chain links TRBV28 to TRBJ2-6; possible D gene TRBD1, 6 bases. There are 18 residues in the CDR3. Germline assignment: CDR1 MDHEN and CDR2 SYDVKM. Trimming pared 5 bases from V and 1 base from J, leaving 18 bases between. CDR3 sequence: CASSKRGTFVSGANVLTF. CDR3 nucleotide sequence: TGTGCCAGCAGTAAAAGGGGGACATTCGTTTCTGGGGCCAACGTCCTGACTTTC.

The V gene is TRBV20-1, the J gene TRBJ2-5; D gene ambiguous. Between the trimmed V and J ends, which lost 4 bases and 5 bases, there was a span of 8 bases. The CDR3 contains 11 residues. CDR1 and CDR2 (germline): DFQATT, SNEGSKA (reference sequence). CDR3 nucleotide sequence: TGCAGTGCTATCCTCGGTGAGACCCAGTACTTC. It is translated as CSAILGETQYF.

The chain combines TRBV30 with TRBJ2-1, with 12 bases fitting TRBD2. After removal of 1 base from V and 5 bases from J, the junction contained 3 bases not matched to a gene. The CDR3 consists of 15 residues. The germline V gene encodes CDR1 GTSNPN and CDR2 SVGIG (reference sequence). Written as DNA, the CDR3 is TGTGCCTGGAGTGATGGACTAGCGGGAAACAATGAGCAGTTCTTC. Its translation: CAWSDGLAGNNEQFF.

The CDR3 loop reads CASSERGVGLLGGYTF. The CDR3 DNA sequence: TGTGCCAGCAGTGAACGAGGTGTCGGACTACTCGGCGGCTACACCTTC. V is TRBV6-1 and J is TRBJ1-2, with D uncertain. CDR3 length: 16 amino acids. Trimming left V 2 bases short and J 8 bases short, with 21 bases between. Germline V gives CDR1 MNHNS, CDR2 SASEGT.

V gene TRBV18 combines with J gene TRBJ2-5; D is undetermined. Trimming cost V 2 bases and J 4 bases, with 8 bases left between them. Germline loops: CDR1 KGHSH, CDR2 LQKENI. This CDR3 contains 13 residues. The CDR3 bases are TGTGCCAGCTCACCAGAGCAGCGAGAGACCCAGTACTTC. Amino acid sequence: CASSPEQRETQYF.

The chain employs TRBV10-3 and TRBJ2-2; tentative D call: TRBD1 (5 bases). The CDR3 length is 14 residues. CDR1 is ENHRY and CDR2 is SYGVKD in the germline V gene. Trimming shortened V by 3 bases and J by 7 bases, and 12 bases separated the two germline ends. CDR3 protein: CAISETRGGGELFF. CDR3 sequence (DNA): TGTGCCATCAGTGAAACAAGGGGTGGCGGGGAGCTGTTTTTT.

The chain has TRBV4-1 and TRBJ1-5, with 7 positions matching TRBD1. The germline CDR1 and CDR2 sequences are MGHRA and YSYEKL. The ends lost 4 bases at V and 4 bases at J; junction bases unmatched: 13. The CDR3 is 17 amino acids. The CDR3 DNA is TGCGCCAGCAGCCCCCTTGCAGGGGGGTTACATAATCAGCCCCAGCATTTT. This translates into CASSPLAGGLHNQPQHF.

The J gene is TRBJ2-7, the V gene TRBV28; TRBD1 matches at 7 bases. Looked up from germline, CDR1 is MDHEN and CDR2 is SYDVKM. The CDR3 contains 14 residues. Unmatched junction bases numbered 8, after V lost 5 bases and J lost 4 bases. CDR3 loop: CASSTPDRLYEQYF. The CDR3 region has the DNA TGTGCCAGCAGTACCCCGGACAGGCTGTACGAGCAGTACTTC.

The J gene is TRBJ2-3, the V gene TRBV29-1; perhaps TRBD2 as D (5 bases). The CDR3 totals 10 residues. CDR1 SQVTM and CDR2 ANQGSEA come from the germline V gene. V lost 7 bases and J 3 bases, leaving 5 bases between the germline ends. The CDR3 DNA follows: TGCAGCGGCGGGACAGATACGCAGTATTTT. Encoded protein: CSGGTDTQYF.

The rearrangement joins TRBV7-6 to TRBJ2-3, with D maybe TRBD1 (6 bases). The germline V gene has CDR1 SGHVS and CDR2 FNYEAQ. The length of the CDR3 is 17 residues. V was clipped by 0 bases and J by 5 bases, with 18 bases between them. The CDR3 spells CASSLATGFFLQDTQYF. The CDR3 DNA reads as TGTGCCAGCAGCTTAGCCACAGGGTTTTTTCTCCAAGATACGCAGTATTTT.

This clone was seen only a few times. DNA of the CDR3: TGCAGCTTCTCGTTTGTCACTGAAGCTTTCTTT. Translation gives CSFSFVTEAFF. The chain carries TRBV29-1 and TRBJ1-1; no firm D call. The CDR3 covers 11 residues. Germline V CDR1 and CDR2: SQVTM, ANQGSEA. Trimming took off 8 bases at V and 4 bases at J, with 11 bases between the two ends.

The chain links TRBV9 to TRBJ1-2, with 7 bases that match TRBD1. Unmatched junction bases numbered 3, after V lost 4 bases and J lost 0 bases. The germline CDR1 and CDR2 sequences are SGDLS and YYNGEE. The CDR3 is made up of 14 amino acids. The CDR3 sequence: CASSRTGTNYGYTF. CDR3 coding DNA: TGTGCCAGCAGCCGGACAGGTACTAACTATGGCTACACCTTC.

The CDR3: CASSSGWDRGGTGELFF. The DNA for the CDR3 is TGTGCCAGCAGCTCCGGATGGGACAGGGGAGGAACCGGGGAGCTGTTTTTT. The V and J genes are TRBV7-2 and TRBJ2-2, with 10 bases that match TRBD1. CDR3 length: 17 residues. From germline, CDR1 is SGHTA and CDR2 FQGNSA. J gave up 5 bases and V 4 bases, and 10 bases lay outside the gene matches.

This clone was seen more than once but under ten times. The CDR3 here is CASSQAPTWGAYEQYF. In DNA form, the CDR3 reads TGCGCCAGCAGCCAAGCCCCAACTTGGGGGGCCTACGAGCAGTACTTC. This rearrangement joins TRBV4-1 to TRBJ2-7, with a tentative D call TRBD2 (6 bases). V was cut by 1 base and J by 2 bases, with 15 bases left in between. Germline assignment: CDR1 MGHRA and CDR2 YSYEKL. The CDR3 is 16 amino acids.

J is TRBJ2-7 and V is TRBV6-2 or TRBV6-3, with D tentatively TRBD2 (5 bases). Germline CDR1 reads MNHEY; CDR2 reads SVGEGT. V was clipped by 0 bases and J by 0 bases, with 21 bases between them. The CDR3 spans 19 residues. The CDR3: CASSYSGERGSWSSYEQYF. CDR3 bases: TGTGCCAGCAGTTACTCGGGAGAACGAGGCAGTTGGAGCTCCTACGAGCAGTACTTC.

J is TRBJ2-7 and V is TRBV28; maybe TRBD1 (5 bases). Germline V gene sequence: CDR1 MDHEN, CDR2 SYDVKM. The CDR3 spans 15 residues. V was trimmed by 5 bases and J by 0 bases, leaving 14 bases between them. The CDR3 here is CASSASLTASYEQYF. As DNA, the CDR3 is TGTGCCAGCAGTGCCTCCCTGACAGCCTCCTACGAGCAGTACTTC.

This clone is categorized as medium-sized (0.01 to 0.1%). V usage is TRBV15 and J usage is TRBJ1-1; possibly TRBD1 for D (6 bases). Trimming shortened V by 5 bases and J by 6 bases, and 16 bases separated the two germline ends. CDR1 is LNHNV and CDR2 is YYDKDF in the germline V gene (reference sequence). The CDR3 contains 14 residues. The CDR3 DNA reads TGTGCCACCAGCGTCTACAGGGCGGGAGCTGAAGCTTTCTTT. The encoded protein is CATSVYRAGAEAFF.

This chain connects TRBV2 to TRBJ2-1; possibly TRBD2 for D (6 bases). Deletions cut 4 bases from V and 4 bases from J, with 14 bases between. The CDR3 contains 15 residues. Germline V CDR1 and CDR2: SNHLY, FYNNEI. This CDR3 reads CASSGGGTLYNEQFF. CDR3 DNA: TGTGCCAGCAGTGGAGGCGGGACCCTGTACAATGAGCAGTTCTTC.

The rearrangement joins TRBV19 to TRBJ2-2; 8 bases are shared with TRBD1. The CDR3 loop spans 17 amino acids. Germline trimming cut 6 bases from V and 5 bases from J; bases unmatched to any gene: 14. The germline CDR1 and CDR2 sequences are LNHDA and SQIVND (reference sequence). Here the CDR3 reads CASRPQGASFSTGELFF. The CDR3 DNA follows: TGTGCCAGTAGACCTCAGGGGGCGTCTTTTTCGACCGGGGAGCTGTTTTTT. Together with reference TRBV19 and TRBJ2-2, the CDR3 gives the full variable domain: DGGITQSPKYLFRKEGQNVTLSCEQNLNHDAMYWYRQDPGQGLRLIYYSQIVNDFQKGDIAEGYSVSREKKESFPLTVTSAQKNPTAFYLCASRPQGASFSTGELFFGEGSRLTVL.